The 25 T cell receptor beta chains in this list originate from one sample, sequenced in a study of persistence of HIV-infected CD4 T cells. Cells were stimulated nonspecifically with anti-CD3/anti-CD28 magnetic beads. Responding CD4+ T cells were sorted by upregulation of both CD40 ligand and CD69. Which antigens these TCRs recognize remains unknown. The immunoSEQ assay was version 4, run in survey mode. Some clones are missing from TCRdb's copy, which holds only in-frame ones; the method was immunoSEQ multiplex PCR. In the table there are tens of thousands of clones, about 87% of which are singletons. The sequences come from CD4+ T cells sorted from PBMCs after roughly 18-hour stimulation, collected from a patient who received antiretroviral therapy. These TCRs come from an adult man with HIV who was CMV-seropositive.

The chain employs TRBV29-1 and TRBJ1-3; D might be TRBD1 (6 bases). Germline V gene data show CDR1 as SQVTM and CDR2 as ANQGSEA. The CDR3 sequence is 15 residues long. V was cut by 6 bases and J by 2 bases, with 17 bases left in between. CDR3 region: CSVQGNRGTGNTIYF. Written as DNA, the CDR3 is TGCAGCGTACAGGGTAACAGAGGAACTGGAAACACCATATATTTT.

V is TRBV7-8 and J is TRBJ1-6; D gene uncertain. This CDR3 contains 18 residues. Trimming took off 2 bases at V and 7 bases at J, with 21 bases between the two ends. Germline CDR1 and CDR2: SGHVS and FQNEAQ. The DNA of the CDR3 is TGTGCCAGCAGCTTAATGGCAGTTCATATATCCCAGAATTCACCCCTCCACTTT. It is translated as CASSLMAVHISQNSPLHF.

V usage is TRBV6-5 and J usage is TRBJ2-2, with 7 bases fitting TRBD2. With V trimmed by 5 bases and J by 0 bases, 3 bases remained unmatched. CDR1 is MNHEY, CDR2 SVGAGI, per germline. CDR3 length equals 15 residues. CDR3 residues: CASSTGGSNTGELFF. CDR3 in DNA: TGTGCCAGCAGTACCGGGGGGTCGAACACCGGGGAGCTGTTTTTT.

This sequence joins TRBV2 and TRBJ2-6, with D possibly being TRBD1 or TRBD2 (5 bases each). The CDR3 totals 14 residues. From germline, CDR1 is SNHLY and CDR2 FYNNEI. The germline V and J ends were trimmed by 9 bases and 2 bases, with 11 bases remaining between them. The CDR3 reads CASRGAPGANVLTF. In DNA form, the CDR3 reads TGTGCCAGTAGAGGGGCTCCTGGGGCCAACGTCCTGACTTTC.

J is TRBJ1-6 and V is TRBV15; 7 nucleotides line up with TRBD1. The CDR3 contains 15 residues. Germline values: CDR1 LNHNV, CDR2 YYDKDF (reference sequence). With 3 bases clipped from V and 2 bases from J, the junction kept 1 base outside the gene matches. The CDR3: CATSRGQPYNSPLHF. The CDR3 bases are TGTGCCACCAGCAGGGGACAGCCCTATAATTCACCCCTCCACTTT. The full variable domain, in which reference TRBV15 and TRBJ1-6 provide the parts outside the CDR3, is DAMVIQNPRYQVTQFGKPVTLSCSQTLNHNVMYWYQQKSSQAPKLLFHYYDKDFNNEADTPDNFQSRRPNTSFCFLDIRSPGLGDTAMYLCATSRGQPYNSPLHFGNGTRLTVT.

The J gene is TRBJ2-3, the V gene TRBV7-3; D is unresolved. Germline-derived CDR1 and CDR2 are SGHTA and FQGTGA. The V gene lost 5 bases and the J gene lost 6 bases, with 12 bases spanning the gap. This CDR3 spans 13 amino acids. CDR3 sequence: CASSPSGTDTQYF. In DNA form, the CDR3 reads TGTGCCAGCAGCCCCTCGGGTACGGATACGCAGTATTTT.

The rearrangement joins TRBV6-5 to TRBJ2-7, with D tentatively TRBD1 or TRBD2 (5 bases each). The ends were cut back, 6 bases at V and 7 bases at J, with 10 bases in the middle. This CDR3 region has 11 residues. Germline loops: CDR1 MNHEY, CDR2 SVGAGI. CDR3 amino acids: CASRGVEEQYF. CDR3 nucleotides: TGTGCCAGCAGGGGGGTGGAAGAGCAGTACTTC.

The rearrangement joins TRBV30 to TRBJ2-7; the D is unclear. The V end lost 2 bases, the J end lost 5 bases, and 16 bases lay between the germline ends. The CDR3 runs to 14 residues. Germline lookup yields CDR1 GTSNPN and CDR2 SVGIG (reference sequence). In DNA, the CDR3 is TGTGCCTGGAGTCAAGGGAAAGTCCTTCACGAGCAGTACTTC. Translated, it gives CAWSQGKVLHEQYF.

The CDR3 nucleotides read TGTGCCAGCAGCCACCGGGACACCTATGGCTACACCTTC. Translation: CASSHRDTYGYTF. This chain connects TRBV11-2 to TRBJ1-2; tentative D call: TRBD1 (6 bases). Germline V gives CDR1 SGHAT, CDR2 FQNNGV. There are 13 residues in the CDR3. V was shortened by 5 bases and J by 4 bases, with 11 bases between the two germline ends.

This chain links TRBV7-9 with TRBJ1-3, with 9 bases matching TRBD1. V lost 4 bases and J lost 4; bases outside the gene matches: 8. The germline gives CDR1 SEHNR, CDR2 FQNEAQ (reference sequence). The CDR3 length is 16 residues. CDR3 sequence (DNA): TGTGCCAGCAGCTCGAGGGACAGGGCTGACGGAAACACCATATATTTT. Translated, it gives CASSSRDRADGNTIYF.

The chain combines TRBV30 with TRBJ1-1; TRBD1 is a possible D gene (5 bases). V lost 1 base and J lost 11, with 11 bases in between. Germline CDR1 is GTSNPN and CDR2 is SVGIG (reference sequence). The CDR3 contains 11 residues. The CDR3 is CAWSGDRRAFF. CDR3 DNA: TGTGCCTGGAGTGGGGACCGGAGGGCTTTCTTT. Complete variable domain (other parts from reference TRBV30 and TRBJ1-1): SQTIHQWPATLVQPVGSPLSLECTVEGTSNPNLYWYRQAAGRGLQLLFYSVGIGQISSEVPQNLSASRPQDRQFILSSKKLLLSDSGFYLCAWSGDRRAFFGQGTRLTVV.

V gene TRBV2 combines with J gene TRBJ1-2; unclear D gene. V was cut by 2 bases and J by 3 bases, with 4 bases left in between. The CDR3 has 12 amino acids. Germline V gene lookup returns CDR1 SNHLY and CDR2 FYNNEI. CDR3 sequence reads: CASSETDYGYTF. As DNA, the CDR3 is TGTGCCAGCAGTGAAACGGACTATGGCTACACCTTC.

The J gene is TRBJ1-1, the V gene TRBV5-8, with D perhaps matching TRBD1 (6 bases). V was pared by 9 bases and J by 0 bases, with 18 bases between. The CDR3 has 15 amino acids. The germline gives CDR1 SGHTS, CDR2 YDEGEE. The CDR3 DNA reads TGTGCCACCATACTAAAAGGGACACTGAACACTGAAGCTTTCTTT. This codes for CATILKGTLNTEAFF.

A single count supports this clone. The V and J genes are TRBV20-1 and TRBJ1-2, with TRBD1 matching 9 bases. The CDR3 totals 14 residues. J was trimmed by 3 bases and V by 3 bases; bases with no gene match: 5. CDR1 DFQATT and CDR2 SNEGSKA come from the germline V gene (reference sequence). This CDR3 is CSASGQGWDYGYTF. The CDR3 DNA reads as TGCAGTGCTAGTGGACAGGGGTGGGACTATGGCTACACCTTC.

The rearrangement uses TRBV9 and TRBJ2-6; 8 bases map to TRBD1. Germline values: CDR1 SGDLS, CDR2 YYNGEE. J was trimmed by 3 bases and V by 0 bases; bases with no gene match: 8. The CDR3 spans 18 residues. The CDR3 nucleotides read TGTGCCAGCAGCGTAGGTATCGGACAGGGTTATGGGGCCAACGTCCTGACTTTC. As protein: CASSVGIGQGYGANVLTF.

This chain joins TRBV19 and TRBJ1-1, with TRBD1 matching over 8 bases. V dropped 6 bases and J dropped 4; count of bases not matched to a gene: 13. This CDR3 is built from 16 residues. Germline V gene data show CDR1 as LNHDA and CDR2 as SQIVND (reference sequence). The CDR3: CASRRGVRGQVTEAFF. The CDR3 DNA follows: TGTGCCAGTAGAAGGGGGGTAAGGGGACAGGTCACTGAAGCTTTCTTT. The whole variable domain, filled in from reference TRBV19 and TRBJ1-1, reads DGGITQSPKYLFRKEGQNVTLSCEQNLNHDAMYWYRQDPGQGLRLIYYSQIVNDFQKGDIAEGYSVSREKKESFPLTVTSAQKNPTAFYLCASRRGVRGQVTEAFFGQGTRLTVV.

The chain uses TRBV14 and TRBJ1-2; D is unresolved. This CDR3 is built from 12 residues. The V end was cut by 0 bases, the J end by 5 bases, with 4 bases between. The germline V gene encodes CDR1 SGHDN and CDR2 FVKESK. Here the CDR3 reads CASSQENYGYTF. For the CDR3, the DNA is TGTGCCAGCAGCCAAGAAAATTATGGCTACACCTTC.

This clone came up once. The V gene is TRBV19, the J gene TRBJ1-6; D possibly corresponds to TRBD1 (6 bases). The germline gives CDR1 LNHDA, CDR2 SQIVND (reference sequence). With 4 bases removed from V and 7 bases from J, the gap between germline ends came to 14 bases. The CDR3 extends over 15 amino acids. CDR3 sequence (DNA): TGTGCCAGTAGTACAGGGGACTTGCGAAATTCACCCCTCCACTTT. This translates into CASSTGDLRNSPLHF.

The chain couples TRBV6-5 to TRBJ1-4, with 10 bases identical to TRBD1. Per the germline V gene, CDR1 is MNHEY and CDR2 is SVGAGI. The CDR3 has 14 residues. Trimming removed 7 bases from V and 6 bases from J; junction bases left unmatched: 5. CDR3 DNA sequence: TGTGCCAGCATGACAGGGGGCCCGGATGAAAAACTGTTTTTT. Residues: CASMTGGPDEKLFF.

The rearrangement links TRBV27 to TRBJ2-2, with D unclear. The CDR3 contains 13 residues. Trimming left V 6 bases short and J 5 bases short, with 10 bases between. Germline CDR1 reads MNHEY; CDR2 reads SMNVEV (reference sequence). CDR3 protein: CASRLLGTGELFF. The CDR3 DNA reads as TGTGCCAGCAGACTCCTCGGAACCGGGGAGCTGTTTTTT.

The V call is TRBV30, the J call TRBJ1-1; maybe TRBD1 (5 bases). The CDR3 totals 14 residues. Germline V lookup: CDR1 GTSNPN, CDR2 SVGIG (reference sequence). Trimming took 3 bases from V and 6 from J, leaving 17 bases between them. The CDR3 DNA reads TGTGCCTGGAGGAAGACACAGGATGGGGCTGAAGCTTTCTTT. It codes for CAWRKTQDGAEAFF.

This chain joins TRBV24-1 and TRBJ2-2, with 11 bases aligning to TRBD2. This CDR3 is built from 19 residues. Germline-derived CDR1 and CDR2 are KGHDR and SFDVKD. The trim removed 4 bases at V and 4 bases at J, leaving 13 bases unmatched. The CDR3 loop reads CATSDHKRTSGWSTGELFF. In DNA form, the CDR3 reads TGTGCCACCAGTGACCACAAACGGACTAGCGGGTGGAGCACCGGGGAGCTGTTTTTT.

The chain recombines TRBV28 with TRBJ1-3; D uncertain. The CDR3 loop spans 10 amino acids. Trimming cost V 8 bases and J 8 bases, with 7 bases left between them. Looked up from germline, CDR1 is MDHEN and CDR2 is SYDVKM. The CDR3, as DNA: TGTGCCAGCGGATCGGACACCATATATTTT. Its protein is CASGSDTIYF.

This clone was found once. V and J are TRBV18 and TRBJ2-3; 9 bases map to TRBD2. V lost 3 bases and J lost 0; bases outside the gene matches: 1. The CDR3 consists of 15 residues. Germline loops: CDR1 KGHSH, CDR2 LQKENI. The CDR3 sequence is CASSPGLASTDTQYF. The DNA of the CDR3 is TGTGCCAGCTCACCCGGACTAGCGAGCACAGATACGCAGTATTTT.

V is TRBV2 and J is TRBJ2-7; the D is unclear. The CDR3 is 14 residues long. V dropped 2 bases and J dropped 0 bases, with 8 bases sitting between them. Germline CDR1 and CDR2: SNHLY and FYNNEI. The CDR3 sequence is CASSELRSSYEQYF. The CDR3 bases are TGTGCCAGCAGTGAATTGAGGAGCTCCTACGAGCAGTACTTC.